A single sample is the source of the 7 T cell receptor beta chains below, sequenced in a study of CD8+ T cells in alopecia areata. cDNA serving as the sequencing template came from extracted, reverse transcribed RNA. The repertoire was sequenced with immunoSEQ multiplex PCR; TCRdb's copy has only in-frame clones and lacks some. The sample includes about 190,000 clones, 60% to 70% seen only once; the top ten take 0.69%. This sample's treatment: oral pan-JAK inhibitor, 5-10 mg twice daily. The starting material was CD4+ T cells sorted from blood, obtained at week 4, from a patient treated with tofacitinib. The receptors here all came from a human donor with alopecia areata.

The chain couples TRBV19 to TRBJ2-2, with D perhaps TRBD1 or TRBD2 (5 bases each). The CDR3 extends over 14 amino acids. The germline CDR1 and CDR2 sequences are LNHDA and SQIVND (reference sequence). Between the trimmed V and J ends, which lost 4 bases and 2 bases, there was a span of 8 bases. CDR3 region: CASSRGPNTGELFF. Here the CDR3 DNA reads TGTGCCAGTAGTAGGGGACCTAACACCGGGGAGCTGTTTTTT.

This chain uses TRBV7-2 with TRBJ1-2, with 7 bases that match TRBD1. V dropped 5 bases and J dropped 4; count of bases not matched to a gene: 7. Germline V CDR1 and CDR2: SGHTA, FQGNSA. This CDR3 has 14 residues. The CDR3 coding sequence is TGTGCCAGCAGCCTTCGACAGGGAGGCTATGGCTACACCTTC. Protein: CASSLRQGGYGYTF.

The chain links TRBV30 to TRBJ2-6; D is unclear. Germline V gene sequence: CDR1 GTSNPN, CDR2 SVGIG (reference sequence). Between the trimmed V and J ends, which lost 1 base and 0 bases, there was a span of 19 bases. CDR3 length: 19 amino acids. CDR3 amino acids: CAWSGGFPLSLSGANVLTF. In DNA form, the CDR3 reads TGTGCCTGGAGTGGTGGGTTTCCCCTCTCTCTCTCTGGGGCCAACGTCCTGACTTTC. Complete variable domain (other parts from reference TRBV30 and TRBJ2-6): SQTIHQWPATLVQPVGSPLSLECTVEGTSNPNLYWYRQAAGRGLQLLFYSVGIGQISSEVPQNLSASRPQDRQFILSSKKLLLSDSGFYLCAWSGGFPLSLSGANVLTFGAGSRLTVL.

This clone occurred a few times. The chain recombines TRBV10-3 with TRBJ2-5, with TRBD2 as a possible D gene (6 bases). V lost 8 bases to trimming and J lost 4 bases, with 11 bases between them. Germline V gives CDR1 ENHRY, CDR2 SYGVKD. This CDR3 is built from 12 residues. CDR3 region: CAIAAGRETQYF. In nucleotides, the CDR3 is TGTGCCATCGCCGCGGGGCGAGAGACCCAGTACTTC.

The chain recombines TRBV29-1 with TRBJ2-1, with TRBD2 matching over 9 bases. The CDR3 has 13 residues. CDR1 is SQVTM and CDR2 is ANQGSEA in the germline V gene. The V gene end was trimmed by 7 bases and the J gene end by 4 bases; junction bases not matched to a gene: 5. In DNA, the CDR3 is TGCAGCGAGTCTAGCGGGATTTACAATGAGCAGTTCTTC. This gives the protein CSESSGIYNEQFF.

J is TRBJ2-7 and V is TRBV7-8; D may be TRBD1 (6 bases). The CDR3 consists of 13 residues. Trimming cost V 5 bases and J 3 bases, with 11 bases left between them. CDR1 is SGHVS and CDR2 is FQNEAQ in the germline V gene. CDR3 loop: CASSVLQGYEQYF. DNA of the CDR3: TGTGCCAGCAGCGTATTACAGGGCTACGAGCAGTACTTC.

In its sample, this clone was seen once. The chain uses TRBV11-2 and TRBJ2-1; TRBD2 matches at 9 bases. The CDR3 loop spans 14 amino acids. V lost 5 bases, J lost 5 bases, and 4 bases stayed unmatched. CDR1 is SGHAT, CDR2 FQNNGV, per germline. The CDR3 reads CASSGTSRNNEQFF. DNA for the CDR3: TGTGCCAGCAGCGGGACTAGCAGAAACAATGAGCAGTTCTTC.